Below are 9 T cell receptor beta chains sequenced from a single sample in a study of cytomegalovirus exposure and HLA in healthy donors (dated by TCRdb to about 2017). The library was produced with the immunoSEQ multiplex PCR assay. The multiplex PCR relied on a mix of 60 forward primers for TCR Vbeta segments and 13 reverse primers for TCR Jbeta segments. TCRdb limited this immuneACCESS table to in-frame rearrangements with V and J called. A share of clones is missing; checked studies link under half to unresolved V genes, and the rest is unexplained. The table for this sample lists around 130,000 clones; about 80% of them were counted only once. Around 1.8% of the sample belongs to the ten largest clones. The sequenced material came from PBMCs. The receptor set was obtained from a woman aged 45-59 years in good health and CMV-seronegative.

This clone was detected only a few times. This chain joins TRBV5-4 and TRBJ2-2; TRBD2 matches at 8 bases. The J segment lost 7 bases and the V segment lost 4 bases, leaving 6 bases of the junction unmatched. CDR1 is SGHNT and CDR2 is YYREEE in the germline V gene (reference sequence). CDR3 length: 14 amino acids. The CDR3 sequence is CASSGSGTGGELFF. The CDR3 region has the DNA TGTGCCAGCAGCGGTAGCGGGACGGGCGGGGAGCTGTTTTTT.

The genes are TRBV9 and TRBJ2-1; 7 bases agree with TRBD2. V gave up 1 base and J gave up 8 bases; unmatched junction bases: 6. CDR3 length equals 14 residues. Germline V gene sequence: CDR1 SGDLS, CDR2 YYNGEE. The CDR3 here is CASSVTGRRDEQFF. The CDR3 nucleotides read TGTGCCAGCAGCGTAACCGGGAGGCGGGATGAGCAGTTCTTC.

The gene calls are TRBV7-2 and TRBJ2-5; TRBD2 matches 7 bases. Germline values: CDR1 SGHTA, CDR2 FQGNSA. The junction had 10 bases not matched to a gene; V was cut back by 5 bases and J by 1 base. The CDR3 runs to 16 residues. CDR3 sequence: CASSPAVASGQETQYF. CDR3 bases: TGTGCCAGCAGCCCAGCGGTGGCTAGCGGCCAAGAGACCCAGTACTTC.

V is TRBV7-9 and J is TRBJ1-1; TRBD1 is a possible D gene (6 bases). Trimming took 8 bases from V and 4 from J, leaving 14 bases between them. The CDR3 has 13 residues. Looked up from germline, CDR1 is SEHNR and CDR2 is FQNEAQ (reference sequence). The CDR3 loop is CASQQGLTTEAFF. In DNA form, the CDR3 reads TGTGCCAGCCAACAGGGTTTGACCACTGAAGCTTTCTTT.

The chain employs TRBV7-6 and TRBJ1-4; D not certain. Between the trimmed V and J ends, which lost 1 base and 7 bases, there was a span of 7 bases. This CDR3 region has 13 residues. Per germline, CDR1 SGHVS and CDR2 FNYEAQ. The CDR3 DNA follows: TGTGCCAGCAGCTTAGGGTCAGGTGAAAAACTGTTTTTT. This sequence encodes CASSLGSGEKLFF.

The rearrangement joins TRBV6-1 to TRBJ2-7; 7 nucleotides agree with TRBD1. Trimming at V came to 7 bases and at J to 0 bases, leaving 9 bases not matched to a gene. Germline V gene data show CDR1 as MNHNS and CDR2 as SASEGT. The CDR3 consists of 15 residues. CDR3 sequence (DNA): TGTGCCAGCACCCCAACAGGGGCCAGCTCCTACGAGCAGTACGTC. Translated, it gives CASTPTGASSYEQYV.

Only one count was recorded for this clone. The chain carries TRBV28 and TRBJ2-7; D might be TRBD1 (5 bases). The CDR3 is made up of 14 amino acids. CDR1 MDHEN and CDR2 SYDVKM come from the germline V gene. V lost 3 bases and J lost 0, with 9 bases in between. Here the CDR3 reads CASSFSRASYEQYF. CDR3 DNA: TGTGCCAGCAGTTTCTCCAGGGCCTCCTACGAGCAGTACTTC.

The V and J genes are TRBV6-6 and TRBJ2-1, with 10 bases identical to TRBD2. There are 14 residues in the CDR3. Germline loops: CDR1 MNHNY, CDR2 SVGAGI (reference sequence). V was clipped by 7 bases and J by 7 bases; unmatched bases: 7. The DNA for the CDR3 is TGTGCCAGCATCAGCGGGAGGGCCTTAAATGAGCAGTTCTTC. This encodes CASISGRALNEQFF.

The rearrangement joins TRBV7-2 to TRBJ2-3; 10 bases fit TRBD2. The CDR3 extends over 15 amino acids. V lost 4 bases, J lost 5 bases, and 6 bases stayed unmatched. Germline loops: CDR1 SGHTA, CDR2 FQGNSA. This chain's CDR3 is CASSWRAGGQDTQYF. The CDR3 nucleotides are TGTGCCAGCAGCTGGCGAGCGGGAGGGCAAGATACGCAGTATTTT.